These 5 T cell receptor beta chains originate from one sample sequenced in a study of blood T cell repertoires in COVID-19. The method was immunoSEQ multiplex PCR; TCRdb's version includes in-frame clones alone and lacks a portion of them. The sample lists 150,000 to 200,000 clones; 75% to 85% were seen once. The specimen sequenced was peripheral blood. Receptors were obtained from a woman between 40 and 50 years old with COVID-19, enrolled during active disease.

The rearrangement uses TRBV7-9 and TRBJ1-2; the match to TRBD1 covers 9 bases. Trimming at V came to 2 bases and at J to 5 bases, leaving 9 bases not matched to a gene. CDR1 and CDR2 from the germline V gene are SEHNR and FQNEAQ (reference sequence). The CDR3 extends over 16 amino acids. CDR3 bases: TGTGCCAGCAGCTTAATGATTCGGGACAGGGCTTATGGCTACACCTTC. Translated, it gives CASSLMIRDRAYGYTF.

The CDR3 nucleotides are TGTGCCAGCAGTGAAACGTCTTCAGGTGGCTACACCTTC. It encodes CASSETSSGGYTF. This sequence joins TRBV6-1 and TRBJ1-2; no firm D call. Germline CDR1 is MNHNS and CDR2 is SASEGT. V gave up 2 bases and J gave up 7 bases, with 11 bases separating them. This CDR3 spans 13 amino acids.

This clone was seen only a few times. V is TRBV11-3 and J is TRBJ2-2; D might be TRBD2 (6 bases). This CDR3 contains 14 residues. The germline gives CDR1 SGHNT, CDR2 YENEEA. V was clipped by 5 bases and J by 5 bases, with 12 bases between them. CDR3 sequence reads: CASSPGTRTGELFF. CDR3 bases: TGTGCCAGCAGCCCAGGGACTCGGACCGGGGAGCTGTTTTTT. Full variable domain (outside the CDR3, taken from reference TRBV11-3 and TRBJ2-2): EAGVVQSPRYKIIEKKQPVAFWCNPISGHNTLYWYLQNLGQGPELLIRYENEEAVDDSQLPKDRFSAERLKGVDSTLKIQPAELGDSAVYLCASSPGTRTGELFFGEGSRLTVL.

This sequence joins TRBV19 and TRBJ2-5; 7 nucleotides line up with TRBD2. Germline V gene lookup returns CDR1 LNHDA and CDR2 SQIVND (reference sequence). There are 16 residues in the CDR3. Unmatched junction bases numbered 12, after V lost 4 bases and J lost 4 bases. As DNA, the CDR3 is TGTGCCAGTAGTACCGGGGGGACTCGGGGGAGAGAGACCCAGTACTTC. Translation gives CASSTGGTRGRETQYF.

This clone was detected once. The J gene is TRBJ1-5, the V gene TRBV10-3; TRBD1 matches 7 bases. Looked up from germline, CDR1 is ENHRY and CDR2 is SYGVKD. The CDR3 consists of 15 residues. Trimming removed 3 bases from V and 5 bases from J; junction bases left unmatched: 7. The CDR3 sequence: CAISEDRAKYQPQHF. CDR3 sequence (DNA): TGTGCCATCAGTGAAGACAGGGCAAAGTATCAGCCCCAGCATTTT.